This T cell receptor (beta chain) was identified during a study of blood T cell repertoires in COVID-19. Study context: Both acute and convalescent COVID-19 samples were obtained from the United States, Italy and Spain. The cDNA or gDNA used as material had been derived from T cells, B-cell-depleted T cells, or PBMCs.

The length of the CDR3 is 14 residues. CDR1 is LNHDA and CDR2 is SQIVND in the germline V gene (reference sequence). Trimming shortened V by 1 base and J by 4 bases, and 11 bases separated the two germline ends. In the original workflow: Amplification with reference gene primers provided the estimates of nucleated cell counts. Profiled with immunoSEQ multiplex PCR; TCRdb holds only in-frame clones, not every one. The V and J calls and the clone size are those of that table, but D and trimming were determined from the DNA. The sample shows 97,000 or so clones, about nine tenths of them seen only once. During active infection, Seattle patients enrolled and were then monitored through disease.

The rearrangement joins TRBV19 to TRBJ2-7; D may be TRBD2 (5 bases). Material for sequencing was peripheral blood. The receptor was isolated from a woman between 45 and 60 years old with COVID-19, enrolled during active disease. CDR3 protein: CASSIAGEAYEQYF. CDR3 DNA: TGTGCCAGTAGTATAGCCGGGGAAGCGTACGAGCAGTACTTC. The whole variable domain, remainder taken from reference TRBV19 and TRBJ2-7, is DGGITQSPKYLFRKEGQNVTLSCEQNLNHDAMYWYRQDPGQGLRLIYYSQIVNDFQKGDIAEGYSVSREKKESFPLTVTSAQKNPTAFYLCASSIAGEAYEQYFGPGTRLTVT.